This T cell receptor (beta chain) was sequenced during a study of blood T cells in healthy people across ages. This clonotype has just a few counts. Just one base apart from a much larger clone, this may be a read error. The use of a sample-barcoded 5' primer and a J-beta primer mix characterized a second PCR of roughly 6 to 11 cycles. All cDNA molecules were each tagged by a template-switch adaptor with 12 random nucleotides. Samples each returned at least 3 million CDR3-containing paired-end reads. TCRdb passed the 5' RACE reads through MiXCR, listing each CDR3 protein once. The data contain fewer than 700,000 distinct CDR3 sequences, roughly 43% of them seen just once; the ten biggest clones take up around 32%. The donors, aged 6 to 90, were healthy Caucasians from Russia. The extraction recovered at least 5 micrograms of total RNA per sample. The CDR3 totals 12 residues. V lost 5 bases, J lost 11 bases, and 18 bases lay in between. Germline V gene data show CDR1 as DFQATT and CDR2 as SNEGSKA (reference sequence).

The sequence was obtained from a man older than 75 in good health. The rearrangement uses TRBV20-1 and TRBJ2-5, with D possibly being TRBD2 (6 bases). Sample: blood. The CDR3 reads CSAYLAKNEQYF. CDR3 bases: TGCAGTGCTTACCTAGCGAAGAATGAGCAGTACTTC.